These 17 T cell receptor beta chains originate from one sample sequenced in a study of breast tumors, draining lymph nodes, adjacent tissues. The lymph nodes were axillary draining lymph nodes from breast cancer patients. Each CDR3 protein gets one entry after TCRdb re-called the multiplex PCR reads with MiXCR. The sample records around 140,000 distinct CDR3 sequences, about 22% being singletons. Sequencing was done on a sample of axillary lymph node tissue. These receptors were taken from a female donor with breast cancer. Some clones in this sample may be carry-over from other donors' samples.

This clonotype appeared many times. CDR3 loop: CATSDLAAGGGEQFF. In nucleotides, the CDR3 is TGTGCCACCAGTGATTTAGCGGCGGGGGGCGGTGAGCAGTTCTTC. The chain employs TRBV24-1 and TRBJ2-1; TRBD2 matches 8 bases. J lost 9 bases, V lost 1 base, and 7 bases had no gene match. The CDR3 is 15 residues long. In germline, CDR1 is KGHDR, CDR2 SFDVKD.

Ten or more counts support this clonotype. This chain links TRBV6-4 with TRBJ2-2; 11 nucleotides align to TRBD2. Germline V lookup: CDR1 MRHNA, CDR2 SNTAGT. The CDR3 spans 16 residues. Germline trimming cut 6 bases from V and 3 bases from J; bases unmatched to any gene: 6. Here the CDR3 reads CASRETSGIDTGELFF. CDR3 bases: TGTGCCAGCAGAGAGACTAGCGGGATTGACACCGGGGAGCTGTTTTTT.

In its sample, this clonotype was seen many times. This sequence joins TRBV19 and TRBJ1-2; D gene uncertain. The V end was cut by 6 bases, the J end by 0 bases, with 14 bases between. From germline, CDR1 is LNHDA and CDR2 SQIVND (reference sequence). This CDR3 contains 15 residues. The CDR3 nucleotides read TGTGCCAGTAGCCAACGAGGCGTAGCTAACTATGGCTACACCTTC. Its translation is CASSQRGVANYGYTF. Based on the CDR3 plus reference TRBV19 and TRBJ1-2, the full variable domain is DGGITQSPKYLFRKEGQNVTLSCEQNLNHDAMYWYRQDPGQGLRLIYYSQIVNDFQKGDIAEGYSVSREKKESFPLTVTSAQKNPTAFYLCASSQRGVANYGYTFGSGTRLTVV.

This clonotype has ten or more counts. The V and J genes are TRBV4-2 and TRBJ2-1; 8 nucleotides align to TRBD2. V dropped 0 bases and J dropped 7; count of bases not matched to a gene: 8. The germline CDR1 and CDR2 sequences are LGHNA and YNFKEQ. This CDR3 spans 16 amino acids. Here the CDR3 DNA reads TGTGCCAGCAGCCAAGATCTCGGGAGGGCCTTTAATGAGCAGTTCTTC. Its translation is CASSQDLGRAFNEQFF.

Remarks on this clonotype: This sequence may be a read error, since a much larger clone differs from it by one base. The chain couples TRBV15 to TRBJ2-5; tentative D call: TRBD1 (7 bases). The CDR3 is 16 amino acids. Germline CDR1 and CDR2: LNHNV and YYDKDF (reference sequence). In DNA, the CDR3 is TGTGCCATCAGCAATAGAGGGGGCGGGGTCCAAGAGACCCAGTACTTC. It yields the protein CAISNRGGGVQETQYF.

For this clonotype: A much larger clone lies a single base off, so this may be a read error. This sequence joins TRBV28 and TRBJ2-1; no reliable D call. Trimming left V 10 bases short and J 0 bases short, with 10 bases between. The germline gives CDR1 MDHEN, CDR2 SYDVKM. The CDR3 runs to 13 residues. CDR3 region: CANTPSSYNEQFF. The CDR3 coding sequence is TGTGCCAACACCCCCAGCTCCTACAATGAGCAGTTCTTC.

As concerns this clonotype: One junction end does not reproduce the germline sequence, and a read error may be involved. V gene TRBV9 combines with J gene TRBJ2-5, with TRBD1 matching over 10 bases. Germline V CDR1 and CDR2: SGDLS, YYNGEE. CDR3 length equals 15 residues. CDR3 DNA sequence: TGTGCCGGCAGCGTTGGGACAGGGGCCGGAGAGGCCCAGTACTTC. Protein: CAGSVGTGAGEAQYF.

This clonotype has at least ten counts. V usage is TRBV7-9 and J usage is TRBJ2-2; TRBD1 matches at 10 bases. V lost 5 bases to trimming and J lost 3 bases; unmatched junction nucleotides: 6. Germline V gives CDR1 SEHNR, CDR2 FQNEAQ (reference sequence). CDR3 length equals 16 residues. The CDR3: CASSPRQGAYTGELFF. CDR3 nucleotide sequence: TGTGCCAGCAGCCCGAGACAGGGGGCGTACACCGGGGAGCTGTTTTTT.

At least ten counts were recorded for this clonotype. This chain joins TRBV27 and TRBJ2-3; no definite D call. The CDR3 covers 14 residues. In germline, CDR1 is MNHEY, CDR2 SMNVEV (reference sequence). V was trimmed by 5 bases and J by 2 bases, leaving 11 bases between them. As DNA, the CDR3 is TGTGCCAGCAGTCCCGCGCGGAACACAGATACGCAGTATTTT. Translating gives CASSPARNTDTQYF.

This clonotype showed up many times. The rearrangement joins TRBV5-1 to TRBJ2-7; 8 bases are a match to TRBD1. Unmatched junction bases numbered 9, after V lost 3 bases and J lost 1 base. Germline CDR1 reads SGHRS; CDR2 reads YFSETQ. The CDR3 is 16 residues long. The CDR3: CASSSESGGPSYEQYF. DNA of the CDR3: TGCGCCAGCAGCTCCGAATCAGGGGGCCCTTCCTACGAGCAGTACTTC.

The table lists this clonotype with many counts. V gene TRBV7-6 combines with J gene TRBJ1-3, with D tentatively TRBD1 (6 bases). V was trimmed by 1 base and J by 8 bases, leaving 12 bases between them. Germline V gene sequence: CDR1 SGHVS, CDR2 FNYEAQ. The CDR3 length is 14 residues. The CDR3 here is CASSLGGQWDTIYF. In DNA, the CDR3 is TGTGCCAGCAGCTTAGGCGGACAGTGGGACACCATATATTTT.

About this clonotype itself: Relative to the germline gene, one junction end is altered; a read error may explain this. The chain combines TRBV27 with TRBJ1-5; D not certain. This CDR3 is 14 amino acids long. CDR1 MNHEY and CDR2 SMNVEV come from the germline V gene (reference sequence). Written as DNA, the CDR3 is TGTGCCAGCAGTCCTCGGGTTTGGAATCAGCTCCAGCATTTT. This translates into CASSPRVWNQLQHF.

As regards this clonotype: Just one base apart from a much larger clone, this may be a read error. The J gene is TRBJ2-3, the V gene TRBV20-1; 9 bases fit TRBD2. The germline gives CDR1 DFQATT, CDR2 SNEGSKA (reference sequence). The CDR3 loop spans 15 amino acids. CDR3 residues: CGAIGTSFSTDTQYF. The CDR3 coding sequence is TGCGGTGCTATCGGGACTAGCTTTAGCACAGATACGCAGTATTTT.

This clonotype was picked up many times. This chain links TRBV7-9 with TRBJ2-3; 12 bases are shared with TRBD2. Germline loops: CDR1 SEHNR, CDR2 FQNEAQ (reference sequence). Germline trimming cut 2 bases from V and 5 bases from J; bases unmatched to any gene: 2. The CDR3 contains 15 residues. This chain's CDR3 is CASSLQTSGRDTQYF. CDR3 nucleotide sequence: TGTGCCAGCAGCTTACAGACTAGCGGGAGAGATACGCAGTATTTT.

Worth noting for this clonotype: A read error is possible here, since a much larger clone lies one base away. The V gene is TRBV6-5, the J gene TRBJ2-5, with D possibly matching TRBD1 (5 bases). From germline, CDR1 is MNHEY and CDR2 SVGAGI. V was pared by 0 bases and J by 1 base, with 15 bases between. The CDR3 has 17 amino acids. The CDR3: CASSYSPGGASQETQYF. CDR3 nucleotides: TGTGCCAGCAGTTACTCCCCTGGTGGGGCCTCCCAAGAGACCCAGTACTTC.

This clonotype appeared a few times. The J gene is TRBJ2-3, the V gene TRBV28, with D perhaps given as TRBD1 or TRBD2 (5 bases each). V lost 6 bases, J lost 5 bases, and 21 bases lay in between. CDR1 is MDHEN and CDR2 is SYDVKM in the germline V gene. The CDR3 is 16 residues long. The CDR3 region has the DNA TGTGCCAGCAGCGAAACCCCAGGGAGTCGAAAAGATACGCAGTATTTT. Protein product: CASSETPGSRKDTQYF.

This clonotype was counted many times. The V call is TRBV7-8, the J call TRBJ1-2, with D possibly being TRBD1 (5 bases). The CDR3 is 17 amino acids. Germline V gives CDR1 SGHVS, CDR2 FQNEAQ. Trimming shortened V by 5 bases and J by 7 bases, and 26 bases separated the two germline ends. The CDR3, as DNA: TGTGCCAGCAGCCCGACGCCTTCAGGGCCACGCGACAGTGGCTACACCTTC. Its translation: CASSPTPSGPRDSGYTF.